These 8 T cell receptor beta chains originate from one sample sequenced in a study of shared T cell receptors in the human thymus. Only in-frame clones appear in the TCRdb table, and some are missing; sequencing was by immunoSEQ multiplex PCR. Among about 660,000 clones listed, 88% were seen once. The same data also went into a second study, on human thymus T cells.

Sequencing was carried out using thymocytes. The origin of the receptors is a boy in the first two years of life with a congenital heart defect.

This chain links TRBV5-1 with TRBJ1-1; 10 bases align to TRBD1. There are 19 residues in the CDR3. The V gene end was trimmed by 0 bases and the J gene end by 3 bases; junction bases not matched to a gene: 14. Looked up from germline, CDR1 is SGHRS and CDR2 is YFSETQ. CDR3 in DNA: TGCGCCAGCAGCTTGGAGGGGAAGGTGACAGGGGGCGAGGACACTGAAGCTTTCTTT. Translating it yields CASSLEGKVTGGEDTEAFF.

The chain couples TRBV30 to TRBJ2-5, with a tentative D call TRBD2 (6 bases). Deletions cut 0 bases from V and 5 bases from J, with 10 bases between. The CDR3 has 13 residues. The germline V gene encodes CDR1 GTSNPN and CDR2 SVGIG (reference sequence). The CDR3 sequence: CAWSVGGWETQYF. For the CDR3, the DNA is TGTGCCTGGAGTGTCGGGGGATGGGAGACCCAGTACTTC.

This chain connects TRBV7-2 to TRBJ2-2; 10 bases agree with TRBD1. The CDR3 is made up of 19 amino acids. V lost 1 base and J lost 5; bases outside the gene matches: 13. Germline loops: CDR1 SGHTA, CDR2 FQGNSA. The CDR3: CASSLVPPRDRGLTGELFF. CDR3 DNA sequence: TGTGCCAGCAGCTTAGTACCACCCCGGGACAGGGGCCTGACCGGGGAGCTGTTTTTT.

This clone was counted a few times. The chain recombines TRBV29-1 with TRBJ2-3; 9 nucleotides line up with TRBD2. From germline, CDR1 is SQVTM and CDR2 ANQGSEA. The CDR3 length is 18 residues. Germline trimming cut 2 bases from V and 2 bases from J; bases unmatched to any gene: 14. The CDR3 here is CSVEPRLAGTGITDTQYF. The DNA for the CDR3 is TGCAGCGTTGAACCGAGGCTAGCGGGAACGGGAATCACAGATACGCAGTATTTT.

This chain uses TRBV7-2 with TRBJ1-2; a possible D gene is TRBD1 (5 bases). This CDR3 comprises 12 residues. Trimming removed 3 bases from V and 6 bases from J, with 8 bases in between. Germline CDR1 and CDR2: SGHTA and FQGNSA. In DNA, the CDR3 is TGTGCCAGCAGCTTCTCAGGGAATGGCTACACCTTC. This sequence encodes CASSFSGNGYTF.

The chain is built from TRBV23-1 and TRBJ2-7, with D uncertain. TRBV23-1 is an open reading frame whose function is uncertain. CDR3 length: 13 residues. Trimming took off 6 bases at V and 5 bases at J, with 14 bases between the two ends. CDR3 DNA: TGCGCCAGCAGGGAGATCACCTCAAACGAGCAGTACTTC. The encoded protein is CASREITSNEQYF.

This chain links TRBV14 with TRBJ2-5; 13 positions agree with TRBD2. The V gene end was trimmed by 4 bases and the J gene end by 5 bases; junction bases not matched to a gene: 7. Germline V gene sequence: CDR1 SGHDN, CDR2 FVKESK. The CDR3 contains 16 residues. The CDR3 DNA reads as TGTGCCAGCAGCCGAGAGACTAGCGGGAGGAGGGAGACCCAGTACTTC. Translating it yields CASSRETSGRRETQYF.

This chain uses TRBV7-9 with TRBJ1-1, with 9 bases lining up with TRBD1. Per germline, CDR1 SEHNR and CDR2 FQNEAQ (reference sequence). Trimming at V came to 5 bases and at J to 1 base, leaving 11 bases not matched to a gene. The CDR3 is made up of 17 amino acids. The CDR3 region has the DNA TGTGCCAGCAGCCCACGAGGGGGGACAGGGTCGAACACTGAAGCTTTCTTT. Translated, it gives CASSPRGGTGSNTEAFF.